These T cell receptor beta chains were read from a single sample in a study of technical replicates of blood from a handful of donors. The method was immunoSEQ multiplex PCR; TCRdb's version includes in-frame clones alone and lacks a portion of them. The data contain more than 65,000 clones, roughly 96% of them singletons. Specimen: T cells isolated from PBMCs. The source of these receptors is a human donor in good health. Both conserved end residues are part of each CDR3. A D gene is named only where the DNA matches it firmly. The size of a clone is reported for some rows only, either as once, few or many, or as a class for expanded clones.

v_gene	abundance	d_gene	j_gene	CDR3aa	CDR3nt
TRBV28	NA	NA	TRBJ2-1	CASSLVTSSRNEQFF	TGTGCCAGCAGTTTAGTAACTAGCAGTAGGAATGAGCAGTTCTTC
TRBV4-1	NA	TRBD2	TRBJ2-5	CASSQDWTRGLITNF	TGCGCCAGCAGCCAAGATTGGACGAGGGGACTAATCACCAACTTC
TRBV19	NA	TRBD1	TRBJ1-1	CASRRQGATEAFF	TGTGCCAGTAGAAGACAGGGGGCCACTGAAGCTTTCTTT
TRBV6-1	NA	TRBD1	TRBJ1-2	CASSPWDRLYGYTF	TGTGCCAGCAGTCCATGGGACAGGCTCTATGGCTACACCTTC
TRBV2	NA	NA	TRBJ2-1	CASFTSPDWNEQFF	TGTGCCAGCTTTACTAGCCCAGATTGGAATGAGCAGTTCTTC
TRBV30	NA	NA	TRBJ1-3	CAWSVKGNGNTIYF	TGTGCCTGGAGTGTTAAGGGGAACGGAAACACCATATATTTT
TRBV11-3	NA	NA	TRBJ2-1	CASTSSYNEQFF	TGTGCCAGCACTAGCTCCTACAATGAGCAGTTCTTC
TRBV5-4	NA	NA	TRBJ1-1	CASSSGDLQAYTEAFF	TGTGCCAGCAGCTCAGGCGACTTACAGGCCTACACTGAAGCTTTCTTT
TRBV25-1	once	NA	TRBJ1-1	CASSAPGEWLKAFF	TGTGCCAGCAGTGCTCCAGGGGAATGGCTTAAAGCTTTCTTT
TRBV6-1	NA	NA	TRBJ1-5	CASSDSGSANSNQPQHF	TGTGCCAGCAGTGATTCAGGGTCAGCTAATAGCAATCAGCCCCAGCATTTT
TRBV4-1	NA	NA	TRBJ2-2	CASSPQGGQPSWRNTGELFF	TGCGCCAGCAGCCCGCAAGGTGGTCAGCCTTCCTGGAGGAACACCGGGGAGCTGTTTTTT
TRBV7-2	NA	TRBD2	TRBJ2-3	CASSLLAGADTQYF	TGTGCCAGCAGCTTACTAGCGGGAGCCGATACGCAGTATTTT
TRBV9	NA	TRBD1	TRBJ2-1	CASSPWTGRNEQFF	TGTGCCAGCAGCCCTTGGACAGGGCGCAATGAGCAGTTCTTC
TRBV30	once	NA	TRBJ1-1	CAWTKNTEAFF	TGTGCCTGGACTAAGAACACTGAAGCTTTCTTT
TRBV29-1	NA	TRBD2	TRBJ2-2	CSVRLAGVGTGELFF	TGCAGCGTTAGACTAGCGGGAGTAGGGACCGGGGAGCTGTTTTTT
TRBV6-1	NA	NA	TRBJ1-1	CASSEYFPNTEAFF	TGTGCCAGCAGTGAATATTTCCCGAACACTGAAGCTTTCTTT
TRBV19	NA	TRBD1	TRBJ2-5	CASIGRPDRGETQYF	TGTGCCAGTATAGGACGTCCGGACAGGGGTGAGACCCAGTACTTC
TRBV10-3	NA	NA	TRBJ2-7	CAISEEGGKNYEQYF	TGTGCCATCAGTGAGGAAGGGGGAAAGAACTACGAGCAGTACTTC
TRBV27	NA	NA	TRBJ2-5	CASSLKTGQETQYF	TGTGCCAGCAGTTTAAAAACAGGTCAAGAGACCCAGTACTTC
TRBV7-9	NA	TRBD1	TRBJ2-1	CASSPDRPSSYNEQFF	TGTGCCAGCAGCCCGGACAGGCCAAGCTCCTACAATGAGCAGTTCTTC
TRBV7-8	once	NA	TRBJ1-4	CASRSSRTDYEKLFF	TGTGCCAGCAGATCTAGTAGAACTGACTATGAAAAACTGTTTTTT
TRBV4-1	NA	NA	TRBJ1-2	CASSQDAGNNYGYTF	TGCGCCAGCAGCCAAGATGCAGGGAATAACTATGGCTACACCTTC
TRBV4-1	NA	TRBD1	TRBJ1-1	CASSPYYRQGSEAFF	TGCGCCAGCAGCCCGTACTACAGACAGGGCTCTGAAGCTTTCTTT
TRBV4-3	NA	TRBD1	TRBJ1-5	CASSQGYGTAPNQPQHF	TGCGCCAGCAGCCAAGGTTACGGGACAGCCCCCAATCAGCCCCAGCATTTT
TRBV6-1	NA	NA	TRBJ2-7	CASRQGYEQYF	TGTGCCAGCAGGCAGGGTTACGAGCAGTACTTC
TRBV19	NA	TRBD2	TRBJ2-1	CASSILAGAFDEQFF	TGTGCCAGTAGTATACTAGCGGGAGCTTTTGATGAGCAGTTCTTC
TRBV6-6	NA	NA	TRBJ1-5	CASSYENQPQHF	TGTGCCAGCAGTTACGAGAATCAGCCCCAGCATTTT
TRBV21-1	NA	NA	TRBJ1-5	CASSKSGRVGSNQPQHF	TGTGCCAGCAGCAAGAGTGGCAGGGTGGGAAGCAATCAGCCCCAGCATTTT
TRBV6-1	NA	NA	TRBJ2-1	CASSLRVYNEQFF	TGTGCCAGCAGTTTACGGGTCTACAATGAGCAGTTCTTC
TRBV11-3	NA	NA	TRBJ2-4	CASSLVPGLAKNIQYF	TGTGCCAGCAGCTTAGTCCCGGGTTTGGCCAAAAACATTCAGTACTTC
TRBV21-1	NA	NA	TRBJ2-2	CASIPLSGGNTGELFF	TGTGCCAGCATTCCGCTTAGCGGGGGGAACACCGGGGAGCTGTTTTTT